A single sample is the source of the 14 T cell receptor beta chains below, sequenced in a study of control samples from healthy donors and cancer patients. Sequencing was performed with immunoSEQ multiplex PCR; in TCRdb, only in-frame clones are kept and a portion is missing. The sample holds roughly 150,000 clones, roughly 93% seen once. The sequencing sample was made of blood. Source of these receptors: a man younger than 30 in good health.

In this sample, this clone turned up once. The V gene is TRBV3-1 (or the pseudogene TRBV3-2), the J gene TRBJ2-7; D may be TRBD1 (6 bases). V was cut by 1 base and J by 7 bases, with 20 bases left in between. Germline V CDR1 and CDR2: LGHDT, YNNKEL (reference sequence). The CDR3 sequence is 16 residues long. The CDR3 protein is CASSQAAGDLNMEQYF. DNA of the CDR3: TGTGCCAGCAGCCAAGCCGCAGGGGATCTAAATATGGAGCAGTACTTC.

V usage is TRBV3-1 (or the pseudogene TRBV3-2) and J usage is TRBJ2-3; 8 bases fit TRBD2. After removal of 6 bases from V and 6 bases from J, the junction contained 14 bases not matched to a gene. This CDR3 region has 16 residues. CDR1 is LGHDT and CDR2 is YNNKEL in the germline V gene (reference sequence). CDR3 region: CASRPSSGGVGDTQYF. Written as DNA, the CDR3 is TGTGCCAGCAGGCCTTCCTCCGGGGGGGTTGGGGATACGCAGTATTTT.

V gene TRBV15 combines with J gene TRBJ1-2; D is unresolved. The CDR3 extends over 13 amino acids. The V end lost 3 bases, the J end lost 2 bases, and 7 bases lay between the germline ends. Germline CDR1 reads LNHNV; CDR2 reads YYDKDF (reference sequence). CDR3 nucleotide sequence: TGTGCCACCAGCAGGGGAGGAAACTATGGCTACACCTTC. Translation: CATSRGGNYGYTF.

This clone was found many times. This rearrangement joins TRBV28 to TRBJ2-2; D is ambiguous. This CDR3 is built from 17 residues. Germline V gives CDR1 MDHEN, CDR2 SYDVKM. The V gene lost 3 bases and the J gene lost 7 bases, with 21 bases spanning the gap. The CDR3 spells CASSFLSRLTVDGELFF. The CDR3 DNA reads TGTGCCAGCAGTTTTTTGTCCCGTCTGACTGTAGACGGGGAGCTGTTTTTT.

The chain has TRBV24-1 and TRBJ2-3; 10 bases line up with TRBD1. Germline V gene lookup returns CDR1 KGHDR and CDR2 SFDVKD. This CDR3 comprises 15 residues. V gave up 4 bases and J gave up 6 bases; unmatched junction bases: 6. CDR3 sequence: CATSDRRDRGDTQYF. Written as DNA, the CDR3 is TGTGCCACCAGTGACCGCCGGGACAGGGGTGATACGCAGTATTTT.

In the case of this clone: At one end, the junction sequence differs from germline, possibly due to a read error. The chain's CDR3 is CASSLSPSGGPQETQYF. The CDR3 nucleotides read TGTGCTAGCAGCTTATCCCCTAGCGGGGGACCCCAAGAGACCCAGTACTTC. V and J are TRBV7-7 and TRBJ2-5; 10 nucleotides line up with TRBD2. CDR3 size: 17 residues. Germline V gene data show CDR1 as SSHAT and CDR2 as FNYEAQ (reference sequence).

The gene calls are TRBV4-2 and TRBJ2-7; possible D gene TRBD2, 6 bases. The CDR3 covers 14 residues. Trimming left V 3 bases short and J 2 bases short, with 11 bases between. Germline V CDR1 and CDR2: LGHNA, YNFKEQ. DNA of the CDR3: TGTGCCAGCAGCCAGAATCGGGGGACCTACGAGCAGTACTTC. Encoded protein: CASSQNRGTYEQYF.

The V and J genes are TRBV4-1 and TRBJ2-5; D is unclear. CDR1 and CDR2 from the germline V gene are MGHRA and YSYEKL. The CDR3 length is 14 residues. V was shortened by 3 bases and J by 7 bases, with 15 bases between the two germline ends. CDR3 protein: CASSQIGDSRTQYF. CDR3 coding DNA: TGCGCCAGCAGCCAGATCGGCGATTCCAGGACCCAGTACTTC.

This clone has just a few counts. This chain uses TRBV15 with TRBJ1-4; TRBD1 is a possible D gene (5 bases). V was cut by 2 bases and J by 8 bases, with 18 bases left in between. Germline assignment: CDR1 LNHNV and CDR2 YYDKDF (reference sequence). There are 16 residues in the CDR3. The CDR3 is CATSRTRERGGEKLFF. CDR3 DNA: TGTGCCACCAGCAGAACCCGGGAGAGGGGTGGGGAAAAACTGTTTTTT.

V usage is TRBV5-6 and J usage is TRBJ2-1, with D hard to call. This CDR3 has 17 amino acids. Trimming took 3 bases from V and 7 from J, leaving 23 bases between them. Germline values: CDR1 SGHDT, CDR2 YYEEEE. CDR3: CASSSDRFQSMENEQFF. The DNA of the CDR3 is TGTGCCAGCAGCTCAGATAGGTTCCAGAGCATGGAAAATGAGCAGTTCTTC.

The chain employs TRBV19 and TRBJ1-4; 8 bases are a match to TRBD1. The CDR3 has 17 amino acids. V was clipped by 9 bases and J by 0 bases; unmatched bases: 12. From germline, CDR1 is LNHDA and CDR2 SQIVND (reference sequence). In nucleotides, the CDR3 is TGTGCCAGCTCATGGGACAGGAGCCCAGCAACTAATGAAAAACTGTTTTTT. Its protein is CASSWDRSPATNEKLFF.

This sequence joins TRBV5-1 and TRBJ1-3, with no clear D. Trimming shortened V by 3 bases and J by 0 bases, and 13 bases separated the two germline ends. Germline lookup yields CDR1 SGHRS and CDR2 YFSETQ. The CDR3 spans 16 residues. The chain's CDR3 is CASSSELVLSGNTIYF. DNA of the CDR3: TGCGCCAGCAGCTCTGAGTTGGTACTCTCTGGAAACACCATATATTTT.

The CDR3 sequence is CASSLLFGEKLFF. The CDR3 region has the DNA TGTGCCAGCAGCTTACTGTTCGGGGAAAAACTGTTTTTT. This sequence joins TRBV7-2 and TRBJ1-4; no reliable D call. CDR3 size: 13 residues. V was clipped by 2 bases and J by 8 bases, with 9 bases between them. The germline V gene encodes CDR1 SGHTA and CDR2 FQGNSA.

This clone was counted many times. The rearrangement uses TRBV4-2 and TRBJ1-3; D remains unclear. Deletions cut 1 base from V and 4 bases from J, with 5 bases between. The CDR3 is 13 residues long. Germline V lookup: CDR1 LGHNA, CDR2 YNFKEQ. The chain's CDR3 is CASSQGAGNTIYF. As DNA, the CDR3 is TGTGCCAGCAGCCAAGGAGCGGGAAACACCATATATTTT.